This TCR beta chain is drawn from a study of control samples from healthy donors and cancer patients. The assay was immunoSEQ multiplex PCR, and TCRdb's table has in-frame clones only and misses some. Of 70,000 to 75,000 clones detected, 87% appear once; the ten largest clones hold under 5%. The receptor was derived from a woman aged 45-65 years in good health. The sample taken for sequencing was blood.

DNA for the CDR3: TGTGCCAGCAGCCAGGGACTTGATCCGGAGACCCAGTACTTC. Translating gives CASSQGLDPETQYF. The rearrangement joins TRBV6-5 to TRBJ2-5, with a possible D match to TRBD2 (6 bases). Germline loops: CDR1 MNHEY, CDR2 SVGAGI. There are 14 residues in the CDR3. V was shortened by 6 bases and J by 5 bases, with 16 bases between the two germline ends.